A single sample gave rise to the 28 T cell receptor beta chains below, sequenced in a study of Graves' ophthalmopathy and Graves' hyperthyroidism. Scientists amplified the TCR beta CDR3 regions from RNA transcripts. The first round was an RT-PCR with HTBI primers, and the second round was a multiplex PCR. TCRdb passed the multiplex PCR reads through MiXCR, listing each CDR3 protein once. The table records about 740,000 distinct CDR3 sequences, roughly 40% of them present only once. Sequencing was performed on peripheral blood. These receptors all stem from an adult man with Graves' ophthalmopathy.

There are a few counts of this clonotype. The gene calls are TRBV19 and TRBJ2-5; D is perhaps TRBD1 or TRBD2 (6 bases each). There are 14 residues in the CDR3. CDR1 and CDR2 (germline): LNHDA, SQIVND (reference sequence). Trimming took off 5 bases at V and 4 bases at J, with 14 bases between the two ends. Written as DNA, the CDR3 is TGTGCCAGTAGTTCCGCAGGGGAGGCAGAGACCCAGTACTTC. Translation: CASSSAGEAETQYF.

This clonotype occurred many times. The chain's CDR3 is CASSHGQGNLYEQYF. The CDR3 nucleotides are TGTGCCAGCAGTCACGGACAGGGCAATCTCTACGAGCAGTACTTC. The rearrangement joins TRBV7-9 to TRBJ2-7; 8 positions agree with TRBD1. This CDR3 is built from 15 residues. The J segment lost 3 bases and the V segment lost 6 bases, leaving 10 bases of the junction unmatched. From germline, CDR1 is SEHNR and CDR2 FQNEAQ (reference sequence).

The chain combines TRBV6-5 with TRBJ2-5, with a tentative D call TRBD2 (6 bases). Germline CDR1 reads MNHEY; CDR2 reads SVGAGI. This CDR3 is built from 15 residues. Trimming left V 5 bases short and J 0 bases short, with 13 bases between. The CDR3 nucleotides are TGTGCCAGCAGTCAGTTGGGAGGAAACCAAGAGACCCAGTACTTC. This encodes CASSQLGGNQETQYF.

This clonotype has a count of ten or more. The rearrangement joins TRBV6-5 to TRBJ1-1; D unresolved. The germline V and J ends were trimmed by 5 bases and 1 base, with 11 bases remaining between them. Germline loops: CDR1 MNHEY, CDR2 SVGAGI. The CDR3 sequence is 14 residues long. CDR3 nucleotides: TGTGCCAGCAGTCCTAGAACCACGAACACTGAAGCTTTCTTT. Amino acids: CASSPRTTNTEAFF.

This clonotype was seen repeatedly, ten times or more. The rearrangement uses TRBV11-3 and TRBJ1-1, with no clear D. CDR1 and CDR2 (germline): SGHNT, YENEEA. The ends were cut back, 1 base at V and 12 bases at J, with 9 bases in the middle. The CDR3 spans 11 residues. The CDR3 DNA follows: TGTGCCAGCAGCTTAGTGGGTGTAACTTTCTTT. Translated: CASSLVGVTFF.

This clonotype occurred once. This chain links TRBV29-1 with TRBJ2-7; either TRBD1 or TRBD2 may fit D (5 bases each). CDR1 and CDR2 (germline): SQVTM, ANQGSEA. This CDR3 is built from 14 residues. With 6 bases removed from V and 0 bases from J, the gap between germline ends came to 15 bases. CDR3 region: CSVSGTEPSYEQYF. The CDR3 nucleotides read TGCAGCGTCTCCGGGACGGAACCCTCCTACGAGCAGTACTTC.

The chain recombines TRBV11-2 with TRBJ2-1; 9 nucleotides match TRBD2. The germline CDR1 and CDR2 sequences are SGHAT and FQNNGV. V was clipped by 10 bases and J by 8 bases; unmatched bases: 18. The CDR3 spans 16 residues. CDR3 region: CATSDLLPSGAYEQFF. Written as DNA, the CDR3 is TGTGCCACCAGTGATTTGCTTCCTAGCGGGGCTTATGAGCAGTTCTTC.

The CDR3 sequence is CASSLDDVTGGYTF. CDR3 nucleotide sequence: TGTGCCAGCAGCTTAGACGATGTCACGGGTGGCTACACCTTC. The V call is TRBV11-2, the J call TRBJ1-2; D gene unclear. V was pared by 0 bases and J by 7 bases, with 12 bases between. Germline CDR1 SGHAT, CDR2 FQNNGV. CDR3 length: 14 amino acids. The full variable domain, its missing parts supplied by reference TRBV11-2 and TRBJ1-2, is EAGVAQSPRYKIIEKRQSVAFWCNPISGHATLYWYQQILGQGPKLLIQFQNNGVVDDSQLPKDRFSAERLKGVDSTLKIQPAKLEDSAVYLCASSLDDVTGGYTFGSGTRLTVV.

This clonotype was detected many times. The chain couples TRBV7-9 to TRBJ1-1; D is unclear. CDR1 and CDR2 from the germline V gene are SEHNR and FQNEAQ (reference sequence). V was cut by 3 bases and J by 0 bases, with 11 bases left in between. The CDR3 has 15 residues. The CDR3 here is CASSFHRGLNTEAFF. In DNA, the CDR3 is TGTGCCAGCAGCTTTCATCGGGGTCTGAACACTGAAGCTTTCTTT.

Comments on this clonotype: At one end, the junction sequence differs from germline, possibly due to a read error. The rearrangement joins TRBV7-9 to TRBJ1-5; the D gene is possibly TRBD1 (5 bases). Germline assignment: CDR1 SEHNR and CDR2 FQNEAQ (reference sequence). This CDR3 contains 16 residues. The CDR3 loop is CASSLDVWTPNEPQHF. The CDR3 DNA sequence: TGTGCCAGCAGCTTAGATGTCTGGACACCCAATGAGCCCCAGCATTTT.

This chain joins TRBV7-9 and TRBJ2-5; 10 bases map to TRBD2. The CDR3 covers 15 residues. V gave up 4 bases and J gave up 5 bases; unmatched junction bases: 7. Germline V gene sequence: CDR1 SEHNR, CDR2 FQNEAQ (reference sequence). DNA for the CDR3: TGTGCCAGCAGCTCCGCTAGCGGGAGTTGGGAGACCCAGTACTTC. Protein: CASSSASGSWETQYF.

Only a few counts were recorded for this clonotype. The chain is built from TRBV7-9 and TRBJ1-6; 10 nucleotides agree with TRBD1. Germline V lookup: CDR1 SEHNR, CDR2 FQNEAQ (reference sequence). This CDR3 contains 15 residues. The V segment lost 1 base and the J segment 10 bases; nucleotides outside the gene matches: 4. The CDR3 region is CASSLVGQGQSPLHF. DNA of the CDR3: TGTGCCAGCAGCTTAGTGGGACAGGGGCAATCACCCCTCCACTTT.

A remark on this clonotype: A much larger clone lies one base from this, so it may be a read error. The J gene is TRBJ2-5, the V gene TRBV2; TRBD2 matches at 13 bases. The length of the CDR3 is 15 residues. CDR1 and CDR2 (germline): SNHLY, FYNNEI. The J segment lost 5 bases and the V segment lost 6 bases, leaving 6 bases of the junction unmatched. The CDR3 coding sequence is TGTGCCAGCAGACCGACTAGCGGGGGGCTCGAGACCCAGTACTTC. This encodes CASRPTSGGLETQYF.

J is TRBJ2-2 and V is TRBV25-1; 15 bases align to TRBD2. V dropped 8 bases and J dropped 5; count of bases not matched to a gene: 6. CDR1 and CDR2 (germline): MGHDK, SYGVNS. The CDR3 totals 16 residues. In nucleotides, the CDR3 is TGTGCCAGCGGCGGACTAGCGGGAGGGAATACCGGGGAGCTGTTTTTT. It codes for CASGGLAGGNTGELFF.

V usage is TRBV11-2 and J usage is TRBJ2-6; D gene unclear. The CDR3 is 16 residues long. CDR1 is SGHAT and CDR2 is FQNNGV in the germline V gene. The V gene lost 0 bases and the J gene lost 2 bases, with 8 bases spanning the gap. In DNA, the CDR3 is TGTGCCAGCAGCTTAGAGTTCAGGCCTGGGGCCAACGTCCTGACTTTC. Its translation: CASSLEFRPGANVLTF.

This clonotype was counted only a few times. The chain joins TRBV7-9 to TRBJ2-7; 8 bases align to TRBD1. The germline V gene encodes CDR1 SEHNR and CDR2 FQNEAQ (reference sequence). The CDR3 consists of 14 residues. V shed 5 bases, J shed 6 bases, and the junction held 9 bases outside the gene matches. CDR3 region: CASSPGQGMGEQYF. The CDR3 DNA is TGTGCCAGCAGCCCAGGACAGGGAATGGGCGAGCAGTACTTC.

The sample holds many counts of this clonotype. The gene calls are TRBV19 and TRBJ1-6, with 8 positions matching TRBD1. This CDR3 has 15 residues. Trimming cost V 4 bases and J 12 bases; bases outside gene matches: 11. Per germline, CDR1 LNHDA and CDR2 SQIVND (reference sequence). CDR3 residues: CASSTDRGGGLPLHF. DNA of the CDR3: TGTGCCAGTAGTACCGACAGGGGCGGCGGATTACCCCTCCACTTT.

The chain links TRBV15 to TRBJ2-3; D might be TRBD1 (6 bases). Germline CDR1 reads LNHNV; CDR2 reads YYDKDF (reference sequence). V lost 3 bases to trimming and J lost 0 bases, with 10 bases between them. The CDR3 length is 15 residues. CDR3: CATSSGTLSTDTQYF. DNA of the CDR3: TGTGCCACCAGCAGTGGGACATTAAGCACAGATACGCAGTATTTT.

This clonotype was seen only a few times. The CDR3 loop is CASSLDKDGRLGNTIYF. Here the CDR3 DNA reads TGTGCCAGCAGCCTAGACAAGGACGGGAGGCTCGGAAACACCATATATTTT. The chain combines TRBV7-9 with TRBJ1-3; D is ambiguous. This CDR3 has 17 residues. The germline CDR1 and CDR2 sequences are SEHNR and FQNEAQ (reference sequence). Between the trimmed V and J ends, which lost 5 bases and 4 bases, there was a span of 21 bases.

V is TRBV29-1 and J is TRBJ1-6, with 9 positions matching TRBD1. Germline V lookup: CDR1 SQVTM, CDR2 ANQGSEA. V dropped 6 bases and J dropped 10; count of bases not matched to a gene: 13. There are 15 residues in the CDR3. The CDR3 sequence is CSVTKSTGGNSPLHF. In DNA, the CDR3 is TGCAGCGTCACTAAATCGACAGGGGGGAACTCACCCCTCCACTTT.

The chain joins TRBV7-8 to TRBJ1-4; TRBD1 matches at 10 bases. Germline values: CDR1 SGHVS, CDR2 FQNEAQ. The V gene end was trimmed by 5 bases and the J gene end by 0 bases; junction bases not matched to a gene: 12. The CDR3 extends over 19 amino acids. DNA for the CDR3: TGTGCCAGCAGCCTGACTCGGACAGGGGGATATGCAACTAATGAAAAACTGTTTTTT. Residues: CASSLTRTGGYATNEKLFF.

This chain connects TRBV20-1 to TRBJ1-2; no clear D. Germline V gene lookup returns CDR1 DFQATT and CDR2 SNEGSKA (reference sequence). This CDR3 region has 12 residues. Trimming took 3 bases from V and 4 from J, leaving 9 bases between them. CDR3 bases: TGCAGTGCTAGTCCGGGTATCTATGGCTACACCTTC. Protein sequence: CSASPGIYGYTF.

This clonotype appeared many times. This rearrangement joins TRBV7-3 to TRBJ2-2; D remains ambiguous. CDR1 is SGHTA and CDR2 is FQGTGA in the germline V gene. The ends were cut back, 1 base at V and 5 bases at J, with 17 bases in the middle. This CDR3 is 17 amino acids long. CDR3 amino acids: CASSLNPGLIGTGELFF. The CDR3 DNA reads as TGTGCCAGCAGCTTAAACCCTGGGCTAATAGGGACCGGGGAGCTGTTTTTT.

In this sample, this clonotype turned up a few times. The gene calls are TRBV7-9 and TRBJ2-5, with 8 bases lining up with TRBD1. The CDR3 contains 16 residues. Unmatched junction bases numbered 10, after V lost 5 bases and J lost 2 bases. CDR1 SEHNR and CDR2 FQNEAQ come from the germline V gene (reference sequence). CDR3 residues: CASSRQGLGEQETQYF. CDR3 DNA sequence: TGTGCCAGCAGCAGACAGGGGCTTGGGGAACAAGAGACCCAGTACTTC.

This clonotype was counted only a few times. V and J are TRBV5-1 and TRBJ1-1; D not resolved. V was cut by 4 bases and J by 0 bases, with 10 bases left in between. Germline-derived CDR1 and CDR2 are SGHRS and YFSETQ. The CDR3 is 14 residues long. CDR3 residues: CASSPQNMNTEAFF. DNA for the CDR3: TGCGCCAGCAGCCCCCAGAATATGAACACTGAAGCTTTCTTT.

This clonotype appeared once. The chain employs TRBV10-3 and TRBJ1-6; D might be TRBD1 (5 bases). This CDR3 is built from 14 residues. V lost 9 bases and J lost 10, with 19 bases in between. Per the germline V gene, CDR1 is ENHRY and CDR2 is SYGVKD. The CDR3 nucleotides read TGTGCCATTGGAGAGGGGCAGGGCGTCTCACCCCTCCACTTT. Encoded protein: CAIGEGQGVSPLHF.

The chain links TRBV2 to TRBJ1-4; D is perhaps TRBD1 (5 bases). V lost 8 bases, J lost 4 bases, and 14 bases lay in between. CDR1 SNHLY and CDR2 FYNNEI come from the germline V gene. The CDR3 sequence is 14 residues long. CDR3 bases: TGTGCCAGCTCACTCGCAGGGCATAATGAAAAACTGTTTTTT. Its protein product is CASSLAGHNEKLFF.

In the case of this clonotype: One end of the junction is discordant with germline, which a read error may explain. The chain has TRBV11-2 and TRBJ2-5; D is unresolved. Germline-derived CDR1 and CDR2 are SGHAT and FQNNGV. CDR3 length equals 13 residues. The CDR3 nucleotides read TGCGCCAGCAGCCAAACATGGCCGAGACCTCCGAACTTC. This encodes CASSQTWPRPPNF. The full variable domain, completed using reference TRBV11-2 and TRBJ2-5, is EAGVAQSPRYKIIEKRQSVAFWCNPISGHATLYWYQQILGQGPKLLIQFQNNGVVDDSQLPKDRFSAERLKGVDSTLKIQPAKLEDSAVYLCASSQTWPRPPNFGPGTRLLVL.